This T cell receptor beta chain was retrieved from a study of tumor and adjacent non-tumor tissue in lung cancer. The overall study: Stage I to III disease affected ten to eleven men and 5 women aged roughly 31 to 85. General study results and limits: Normal lung showed higher cumulative top 100 clone frequency than tumor.

Notes on this clonotype: Its antigen is still unknown.

No cell sorting was done before RNA was extracted from the tissue. This non-tumor lung sample came from over 3 cm beyond the tumor edge. Between August and November 2014, newly diagnosed, chemotherapy-naive lung cancer patients underwent thoracic surgery in China. The library came from three nested PCR rounds adapted from ARM-PCR protocols. MiXCR, applied by TCRdb to the multiplex PCR reads, yields one record per CDR3 protein. The sample records 98,000 or so distinct CDR3 sequences, 80% being singletons. Germline lookup yields CDR1 DFQATT and CDR2 SNEGSKA (reference sequence). CDR3 length equals 13 residues.

The sequenced material came from distant non-tumor lung tissue. V usage is TRBV20-1 and J usage is TRBJ1-2, with D unresolved. The receptor comes from a man in his sixties with small cell lung cancer. DNA of the CDR3: TGCAATTCTAGAGATCGGGTTGGCAATGGCTACACCTTC. The encoded protein is CNSRDRVGNGYTF.